The text below deals with one TCR beta chain. Its antigen is still unknown. Per-base quality was not reported, and no clone a single base away is much larger than it. The immunoSEQ Assay, a bias-controlled multiplex PCR, was used to amplify TCRbeta CDR3 regions from genomic DNA. The paper's processing steps were these. The number of nucleated cells in each sample was estimated from the amplification of reference gene primers within the assay. To quantify the absolute abundance of each unique TCRbeta CDR3 rearrangement, sequence reads were collapsed and filtered. For each sample, productive Simpson clonality was calculated by taking the square root of Simpson's diversity index across productive rearrangements. TCRdb re-hosts the immuneACCESS table, in-frame sequences only. Its copies lack some clones; in the studies checked, an unresolved V gene accounts for under half of them, and the cause for the rest is not known. The V and J calls and clone size come from that table; D and trimming were worked out from the DNA. This sample gives fewer than 350,000 clones in total; 80% to 90% of them show up just once. Roughly 2% of the sample belongs to the ten largest clones.

Enrolling through a virtual design, the prospective study's participants ranged in age from roughly 18 to 100 years and lived across roughly 23 United States geographic areas. To assign participants to cohorts, the prospective study relied on clinical history that participants themselves reported in a screening survey and a study questionnaire. Recovered participants in ImmuneRACE Cohort 3 were defined by two consecutive negative NP/OP PCR tests, clearance by a healthcare professional, or resolution of symptoms. In the prospective study, mobile phlebotomists collected whole blood, serum and a nasopharyngeal or oropharyngeal swab from each participant. Additional blood draws and questionnaires over an approximately 2-month period could optionally be provided by prospective study participants. Blood samples from the prospective study were shipped frozen or at room temperature prior to DNA extraction.

The data are from a study of blood T cell repertoires in COVID-19 (TCRdb year 2020). Background for the entire study: Samples from collaborators originated in the United States, Italy and Spain and spanned both the acute and convalescent phases of COVID-19. The prospective study material was composed of cDNA or gDNA derived from T cells, B-cell-depleted T cells, or PBMCs. The dataset comprised deeply sampled blood TCRbeta repertoires from subjects exposed to, actively infected with, or recovered from COVID-19. A freely available public database, intended as a resource for researchers studying the immune response to SARS-CoV-2, is where the repertoires were released. The samples were drawn from the first 160 participants of the ongoing ImmuneRACE study and from 1,200 or so subjects provided by 6 global collaborators. A de-identified subject ID, COVID-19 status, age in years and sex were almost always included in the sample metadata. Where available, HLA class I and class II types were obtained from metadata supplied by the sample provider rather than from assay-based typing.

What the study reported, not specific to this receptor: How much clinical and demographic metadata was included differed by source and by participant, and the metadata was provided uncurated.

This clonotype originated in a man younger than 45 who had recovered from COVID-19. Source material: PBMCs or T cells enriched from blood (not recorded which).

The CDR3 here reads CAWSRDYPRDTQYF. The nucleotide sequence is given as TGTGCCTGGAGTCGGGACTACCCCCGGGATACGCAGTATTTT. Rearrangement joined TRBV30 to TRBJ2-3, with 7 junctional bases fitting TRBD2. Looking up the germline V gene (reference sequence) yields CDR1 GTSNPN and CDR2 SVGIG. The CDR3 runs 14 residues from the cysteine to the phenylalanine. The retained sequence is limited to the CDR3, 42 bases, with the frame set at the first base. The junction shows trimming of 2 bases on V and 6 bases on J, and the gene matches do not reach 8 bases of it.